One sample yielded the 6 T cell receptor beta chains listed below, sequenced in a study of T-cell memory formation after mild COVID-19. Via MiXCR, TCRdb re-called the 5' RACE reads, giving one row per CDR3 protein. The data hold 350,000 to 450,000 distinct CDR3 sequences, with around 15% observed a single time. Sequenced input: PBMCs or a T cell subset sorted from them (not recorded which). Receptors originate from a man younger than 35 who had mild COVID-19 (a few samples of this study predate the infection). Cell type and time point are not known.

The sample holds many counts of this clonotype. The CDR3 loop reads CASSLGTARRYF. CDR3 sequence (DNA): TGTGCCAGCAGCTTAGGGACGGCGCGTCGGTACTTC. The chain is built from TRBV7-2 and TRBJ2-7; no clear D. Trimming stripped 1 base from V and 12 bases from J, with 13 bases between. CDR1 is SGHTA, CDR2 FQGNSA, per germline. The CDR3 length is 12 residues.

In this sample, this clonotype turned up a few times. V gene TRBV3-1 combines with J gene TRBJ1-1; D call uncertain. Deletions cut 1 base from V and 3 bases from J, with 6 bases between. The CDR3 spans 13 residues. Germline V CDR1 and CDR2: LGHDT, YNNKEL (reference sequence). In DNA, the CDR3 is TGTGCCAGCAGCCAAGTCCCAGACACTGAAGCTTTCTTT. It yields the protein CASSQVPDTEAFF.

This chain uses TRBV4-2 with TRBJ1-3; no firm D call. The CDR3 runs to 15 residues. Looked up from germline, CDR1 is LGHNA and CDR2 is YNFKEQ. V was trimmed by 0 bases and J by 2 bases, leaving 8 bases between them. Written as DNA, the CDR3 is TGTGCCAGCAGCCAAGATTCCGGCCCTGGAAACACCATATATTTT. This translates into CASSQDSGPGNTIYF.

The DNA for the CDR3 is TGCGCCAGCAGCCAAGACCCGGGGGCGGGAACTGAAGCTTTCTTT. Its translation: CASSQDPGAGTEAFF. The V call is TRBV4-3, the J call TRBJ1-1, with D maybe TRBD1 (6 bases). V shed 0 bases and J shed 5 bases, with 13 bases lying between them. The CDR3 covers 15 residues. Per germline, CDR1 LGHNA and CDR2 YSLEER.

The rearrangement joins TRBV19 to TRBJ1-1; no reliable D call. This CDR3 spans 13 amino acids. Germline values: CDR1 LNHDA, CDR2 SQIVND (reference sequence). Trimming stripped 10 bases from V and 1 base from J, with 13 bases between. CDR3 region: CAIAEGGNTEAFF. CDR3 in DNA: TGTGCCATTGCCGAGGGCGGGAACACTGAAGCTTTCTTT.

The CDR3 loop reads CASSQVGQGLWSPLHF. The CDR3 DNA follows: TGCGCCAGCAGCCAAGTTGGCCAGGGTTTGTGGTCACCCCTCCACTTT. The chain recombines TRBV4-1 with TRBJ1-6; possibly TRBD1 for D (5 bases). The germline gives CDR1 MGHRA, CDR2 YSYEKL. This CDR3 comprises 16 residues. V lost 1 base and J 10 bases, leaving 17 bases between the germline ends.